The clone carrying this TCR beta chain was recorded only once. Its antigen is currently unknown. The data stem from a study of blood T cells in healthy people across ages. Study as a whole: Per every two T cells, about one barcoded beta molecule was captured by template switching.

Study conclusions and caveats: Leaving the PBMCs unsorted stopped any conclusive comparison of naive versus antigen-experienced cells. For the donors, CMV status was unknown and possibly confounded expanded clonotype changes.

Looked up from germline, CDR1 is ENHRY and CDR2 is SYGVKD. This CDR3 has 16 residues. After removal of 6 bases from V and 9 bases from J, the junction contained 15 bases not matched to a gene. Primers used in a second PCR of roughly 6 to 11 cycles were a sample-barcoded 5' primer and a J-beta primer mix. TCRdb itself ran the 5' RACE reads through MiXCR, one entry per CDR3 protein. The top ten hold approximately 20% of the sample, which has 600,000 to 1,000,000 distinct CDR3 sequences, about three fifths seen once. The TCR was taken from a man younger than 40 in good health. V gene TRBV10-3 combines with J gene TRBJ2-1, with 9 bases aligning to TRBD2. The sample was blood. Here the CDR3 DNA reads TGTGCCATCAGGCGGTGGGTAGCGGGAGAAGAAAGTGAGCAGTTCTTC. Translated: CAIRRWVAGEESEQFF.